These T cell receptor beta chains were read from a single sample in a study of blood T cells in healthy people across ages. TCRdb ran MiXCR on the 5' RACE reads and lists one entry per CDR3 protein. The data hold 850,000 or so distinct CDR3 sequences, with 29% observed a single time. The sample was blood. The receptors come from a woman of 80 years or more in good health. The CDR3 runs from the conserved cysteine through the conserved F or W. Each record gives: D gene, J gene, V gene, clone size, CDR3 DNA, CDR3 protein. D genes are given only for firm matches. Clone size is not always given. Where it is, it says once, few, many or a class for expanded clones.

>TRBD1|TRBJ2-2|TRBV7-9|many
TGTGCCAGCAGCCGGACAGGGGTGAACACCGGGGAGCTGTTTTTT
CASSRTGVNTGELFF
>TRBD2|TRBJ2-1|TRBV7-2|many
TGTGCCAGCAGCTTATCGAGGGGTCGGGGGGGCTCTAGCAATGAGCAGTTCTTC
CASSLSRGRGGSSNEQFF
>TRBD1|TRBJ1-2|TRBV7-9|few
TGTGCCAGCAGCCCGACAGGGAATGGCTACACCTTC
CASSPTGNGYTF
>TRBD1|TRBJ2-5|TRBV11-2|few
TGTGCCAGCAGCCGACAGACAGGGATCCAAGAGACCCAGTACTTC
CASSRQTGIQETQYF
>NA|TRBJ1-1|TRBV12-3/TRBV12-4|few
TGTGCCAGCAGTTTTCCGGGATCCGAAGCTTTCTTT
CASSFPGSEAFF
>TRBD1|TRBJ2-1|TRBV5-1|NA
TGCGCCAGCAGCGGGGGGGACAGGGGATACAATGAGCAGTTCTTC
CASSGGDRGYNEQFF
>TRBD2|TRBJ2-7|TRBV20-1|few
TGCAGTGCTAGTCGGCTAGCGGGAGGGTCTTCCCTTTACGAGCAGTACTTC
CSASRLAGGSSLYEQYF
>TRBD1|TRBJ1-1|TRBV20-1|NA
TGCAGTGCTAGCCGACCGGACAGGGCGAACACTGAAGCTTTCTTT
CSASRPDRANTEAFF
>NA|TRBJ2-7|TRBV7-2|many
TGTGCCAGCAGCGCCTACGGGGCCTACGAGCAGTACTTC
CASSAYGAYEQYF
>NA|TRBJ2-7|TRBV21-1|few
TGTGCCAGTCCACTCGACGTCTACGAGCAGTACTTC
CASPLDVYEQYF
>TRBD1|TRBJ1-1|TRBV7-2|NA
TGTGCCAGCAGCGTTGGAGGGGGCCGGGGCACTGAAGCTTTCTTT
CASSVGGGRGTEAFF
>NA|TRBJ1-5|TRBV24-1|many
TGTGCCACCAGTGACGGATGGCAGCCCCAGCATTTT
CATSDGWQPQHF
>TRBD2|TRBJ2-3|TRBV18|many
TGTGCCAGCTCACCGGAGGTAGCGGGGGGTGAAGATACGCAGTATTTT
CASSPEVAGGEDTQYF
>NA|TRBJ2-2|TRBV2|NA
TGTGCCAGCAGTGAAGTACAGGGGAGGACCGGGGAGCTGTTTTTT
CASSEVQGRTGELFF
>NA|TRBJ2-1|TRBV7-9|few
TGTGCCAGCAGCTTATTGGGCAGGGATACCTACAATGAGCAGTTCTTC
CASSLLGRDTYNEQFF
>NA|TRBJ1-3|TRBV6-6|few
TGTGCCAGCAGTTACTTGTCAGGGCTTAAAAACACCATATATTTT
CASSYLSGLKNTIYF
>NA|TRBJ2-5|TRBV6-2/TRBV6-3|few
TGTGCCAGCAGTACTGGACAGCCGCGGGGAGAGACCCAGTACTTC
CASSTGQPRGETQYF
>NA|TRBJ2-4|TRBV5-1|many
TGCGCCAGCAGCCCCCCCGGACAGCTAGCCAAAAACATTCAGTACTTC
CASSPPGQLAKNIQYF
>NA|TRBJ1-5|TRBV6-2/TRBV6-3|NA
TGTGCCAGCACAAGGTGGGGAGGCGGTCAGCCCCAGCATTTT
CASTRWGGGQPQHF
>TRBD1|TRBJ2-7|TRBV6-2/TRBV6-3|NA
TGTGCCAGCATCAAATTGGGACAGGGGGGCCGCGAGCAGTACTTC
CASIKLGQGGREQYF
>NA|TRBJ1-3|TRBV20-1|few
TGCAGCGCCCACCACTCTGGAAACACCATATATTTT
CSAHHSGNTIYF
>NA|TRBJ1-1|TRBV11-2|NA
TGTGCCAGCGGCCCGGCGAGTGAAGCTTTCTTT
CASGPASEAFF
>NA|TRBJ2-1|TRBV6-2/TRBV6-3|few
TGTGCCAGCAGCGAGACCACCTACAATGAGCAGTTCTTC
CASSETTYNEQFF
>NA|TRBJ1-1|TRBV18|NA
TGTGCCAGCTCACTTGGAATTAGTACTGGCACTGAAGCTTTCTTT
CASSLGISTGTEAFF
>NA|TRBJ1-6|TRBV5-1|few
TGCGCCAGCAGCTTGGCCGGACGATCACCCCTCCACTTT
CASSLAGRSPLHF
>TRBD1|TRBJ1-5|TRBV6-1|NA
TGTGCCAGCATGGGACAGGGGCCAAATCAGCCCCAGCATTTT
CASMGQGPNQPQHF
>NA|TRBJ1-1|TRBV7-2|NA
TGTGCCAGCAGCTTAGGCCCGGGCTCTCGATCGAACACTGAAGCTTTCTTT
CASSLGPGSRSNTEAFF
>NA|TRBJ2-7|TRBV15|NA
TGTGCCACCAGCAACGACGGAACCTGCGAGCAGTACTTC
CATSNDGTCEQYF
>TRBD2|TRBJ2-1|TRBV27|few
TGTGCCAGCAGTTTGTTTAGCGGGGTGAGCTCCTACAATGAGCAGTTCTTC
CASSLFSGVSSYNEQFF
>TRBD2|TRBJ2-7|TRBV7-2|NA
TGTGCCAGCAGCGCCGGACTAGTGGGGGGGTACGAGCAGTACTTC
CASSAGLVGGYEQYF
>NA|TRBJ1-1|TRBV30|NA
TGTGCCTGGAGTCGGGATGGTGAAGCTTTCTTT
CAWSRDGEAFF
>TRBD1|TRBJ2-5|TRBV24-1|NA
TGTGCCACCAGTCGGGGTAGTGGACAGGCGCACGAGACCCAGTACTTC
CATSRGSGQAHETQYF
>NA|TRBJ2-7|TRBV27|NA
TGTGCCAGCAGTTTGAATTCATCGGGCCGAGGCTCCTACGAGCAGTACTTC
CASSLNSSGRGSYEQYF
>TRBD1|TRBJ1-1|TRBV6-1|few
TGTGCCAGCAGTGAATTGACAGGGGTGGTCACTGAAGCTTTCTTT
CASSELTGVVTEAFF
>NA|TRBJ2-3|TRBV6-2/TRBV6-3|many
TGTGCCAGCAGAACTACAGGCGCTCCTAGCACAGATACGCAGTATTTT
CASRTTGAPSTDTQYF
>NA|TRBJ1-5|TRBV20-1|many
TGCAGTGCTAGTGGGGCTGGCAATCAGCCCCAGCATTTT
CSASGAGNQPQHF
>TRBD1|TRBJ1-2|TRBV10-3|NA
TGTGCCACGCAGGACAGGGGCTATGGCTACACCTTC
CATQDRGYGYTF
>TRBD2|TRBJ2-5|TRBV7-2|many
TGTGCCAGCAGCAAGACTAGCGGGGGGGCCTCGGAGACCCAGTACTTC
CASSKTSGGASETQYF
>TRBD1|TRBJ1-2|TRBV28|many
TGTGCCACTTATACCGGGACAGGGACTGGACCTAACTATGGCTACACCTTC
CATYTGTGTGPNYGYTF
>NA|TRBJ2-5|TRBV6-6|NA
TGTGCCAGCTGGAGGACCCAAGAGACCCAGTACTTC
CASWRTQETQYF
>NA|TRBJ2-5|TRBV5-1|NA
TGCGCCAGCAGCTGGGGGAGTAGCCAAGAGACCCAGTACTTC
CASSWGSSQETQYF
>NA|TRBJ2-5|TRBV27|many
TGTGCCAGCAGTTTAGCTCCACTAGGGCCCCAGTACTTC
CASSLAPLGPQYF
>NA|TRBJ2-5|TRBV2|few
TGTGCCAGCAGTGAACCTCCGGGCTCCCTGCTAGAGACCCAGTACTTC
CASSEPPGSLLETQYF
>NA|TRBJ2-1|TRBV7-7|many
TGTGCCAGCAGCTTAGGTCCCAGGGGAGGGGGCGATGAGCAGTTCTTC
CASSLGPRGGGDEQFF
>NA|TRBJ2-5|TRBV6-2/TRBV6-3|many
TGTGCCAGCAGTTACCCCGCAGAAGGAGAGACCCAGTACTTC
CASSYPAEGETQYF
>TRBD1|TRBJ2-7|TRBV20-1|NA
TGCAGTGCTAGTCGGGACAGGTCCTACGAGCAGTACTTC
CSASRDRSYEQYF
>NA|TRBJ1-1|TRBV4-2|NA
TGTGCCAGCAGCCCCCAAACAGGGAGAACTGAAGCTTTCTTT
CASSPQTGRTEAFF
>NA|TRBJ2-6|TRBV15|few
TGTGCCACCAGCAGAGAAAGAGTCTCTGGGGCCAACGTCCTGACTTTC
CATSRERVSGANVLTF
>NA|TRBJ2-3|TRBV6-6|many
TGTGCCAGCAAACTACCTGTAGTCGGGGATACGCAGTATTTT
CASKLPVVGDTQYF
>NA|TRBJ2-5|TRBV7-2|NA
TGTGCCAGCAGCGGGGTAGGGGCGGAGACCCAGTACTTC
CASSGVGAETQYF
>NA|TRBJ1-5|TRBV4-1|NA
TGCGCCAGCAGCCAAGAGGGGCGTAACAACCCTCCCCAGCATTTT
CASSQEGRNNPPQHF
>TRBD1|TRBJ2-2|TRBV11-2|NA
TGTGCCAGCAGCTTAAGTCAGACAGGGGCCGGGGAGCTGTTTTTT
CASSLSQTGAGELFF